The present entry profiles one T cell receptor beta chain with its context. Its specificity is not known. CDR3 length: 13 amino acids. CDR1 is SGHDT, CDR2 YYEEEE, per germline. The V gene end was trimmed by 4 bases and the J gene end by 5 bases; junction bases not matched to a gene: 3. The sample originates from a study of cytomegalovirus exposure and HLA in healthy donors. Study-wide results and limits: Fewer N-insertions (relative to the approximately 670-donor mean) were reportedly seen in an Asian-associated ancestry cluster in a later analysis.

It was with 60 Vbeta and 13 Jbeta primers that the PCR ran. Sequencing was performed with immunoSEQ multiplex PCR; in TCRdb, only in-frame clones are kept and a portion is missing. The sample lists tens of thousands of clones; around 80% were seen once. This receptor was obtained from a man aged 50 to 60 in good health and CMV-seropositive. Input material: PBMCs. The chain recombines TRBV5-6 with TRBJ2-5; TRBD1 matches at 9 bases. CDR3 bases: TGTGCCAGCAGCCTGGACAGGGGTGAGACCCAGTACTTC. Protein: CASSLDRGETQYF.